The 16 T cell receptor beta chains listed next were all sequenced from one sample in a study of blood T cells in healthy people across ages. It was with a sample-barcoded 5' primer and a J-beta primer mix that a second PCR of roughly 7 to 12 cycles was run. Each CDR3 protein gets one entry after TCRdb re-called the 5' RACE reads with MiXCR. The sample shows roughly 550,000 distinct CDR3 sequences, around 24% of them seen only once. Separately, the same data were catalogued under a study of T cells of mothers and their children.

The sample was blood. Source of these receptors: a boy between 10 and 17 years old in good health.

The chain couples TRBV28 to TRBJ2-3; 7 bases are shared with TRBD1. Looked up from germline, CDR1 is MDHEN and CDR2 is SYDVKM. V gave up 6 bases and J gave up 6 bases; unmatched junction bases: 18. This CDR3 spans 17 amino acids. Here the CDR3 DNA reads TGTGCCAGCAGCCGCATTAACAGGGGTTTGGTAAGGGATACGCAGTATTTT. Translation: CASSRINRGLVRDTQYF.

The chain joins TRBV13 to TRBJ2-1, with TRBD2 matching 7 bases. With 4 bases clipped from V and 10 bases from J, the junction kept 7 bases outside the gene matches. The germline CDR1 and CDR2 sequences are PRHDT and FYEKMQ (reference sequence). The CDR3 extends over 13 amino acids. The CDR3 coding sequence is TGTGCCAGCAGCTCTTTACTAGCGCCCGAGCAGTTCTTC. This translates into CASSSLLAPEQFF. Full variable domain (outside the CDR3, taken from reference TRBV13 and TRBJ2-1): AAGVIQSPRHLIKEKRETATLKCYPIPRHDTVYWYQQGPGQDPQFLISFYEKMQSDKGSIPDRFSAQQFSDYHSELNMSSLELGDSALYFCASSSLLAPEQFFGPGTRLTVL.

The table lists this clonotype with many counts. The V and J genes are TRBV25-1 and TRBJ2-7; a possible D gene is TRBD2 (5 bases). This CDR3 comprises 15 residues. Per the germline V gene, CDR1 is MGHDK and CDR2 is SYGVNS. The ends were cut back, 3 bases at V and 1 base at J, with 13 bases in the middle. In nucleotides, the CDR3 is TGTGCCAGCAGTGAGGACTCTTTAGGGTCCTACGAGCAGTACTTC. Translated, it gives CASSEDSLGSYEQYF.

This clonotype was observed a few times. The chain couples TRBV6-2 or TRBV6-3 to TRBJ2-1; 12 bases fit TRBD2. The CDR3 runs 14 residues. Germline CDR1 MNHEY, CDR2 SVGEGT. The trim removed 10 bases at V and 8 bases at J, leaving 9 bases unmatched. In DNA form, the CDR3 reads TGTGCCACCAAAGGACTAGCGGGAAAGGATGAGCAGTTCTTC. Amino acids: CATKGLAGKDEQFF.

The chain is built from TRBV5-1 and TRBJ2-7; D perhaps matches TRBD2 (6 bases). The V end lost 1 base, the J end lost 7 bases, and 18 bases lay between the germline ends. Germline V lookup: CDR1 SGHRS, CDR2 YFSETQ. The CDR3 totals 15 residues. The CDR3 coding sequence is TGCGCCAGCAGCTTGCGCGGAGGAGGGATTGGAGAGCAGTACTTC. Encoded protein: CASSLRGGGIGEQYF. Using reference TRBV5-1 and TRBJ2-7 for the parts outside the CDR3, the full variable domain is KAGVTQTPRYLIKTRGQQVTLSCSPISGHRSVSWYQQTPGQGLQFLFEYFSETQRNKGNFPGRFSGRQFSNSRSEMNVSTLELGDSALYLCASSLRGGGIGEQYFGPGTRLTVT.

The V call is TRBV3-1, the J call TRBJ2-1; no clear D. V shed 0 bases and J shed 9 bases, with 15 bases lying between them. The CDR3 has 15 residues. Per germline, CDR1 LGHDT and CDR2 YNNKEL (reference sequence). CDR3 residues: CASSQDLLPGSEQFF. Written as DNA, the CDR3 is TGTGCCAGCAGCCAAGATTTGCTACCCGGTAGTGAGCAGTTCTTC.

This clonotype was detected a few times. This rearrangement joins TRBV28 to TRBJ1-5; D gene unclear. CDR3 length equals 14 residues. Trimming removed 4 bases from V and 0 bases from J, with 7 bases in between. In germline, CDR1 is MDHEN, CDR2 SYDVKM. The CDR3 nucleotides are TGTGCCAGCAGTTCCCGATATAGCAATCAGCCCCAGCATTTT. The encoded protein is CASSSRYSNQPQHF.

The CDR3 bases are TGTGCCAGCAGTTTCCTGGGGAGCTCCTACAATGAGCAGTTCTTC. This codes for CASSFLGSSYNEQFF. This chain uses TRBV28 with TRBJ2-1, with D perhaps matching TRBD2 (5 bases). This CDR3 contains 15 residues. Germline V gene data show CDR1 as MDHEN and CDR2 as SYDVKM. The V end lost 3 bases, the J end lost 0 bases, and 9 bases lay between the germline ends.

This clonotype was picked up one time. The CDR3 loop is CASTQPGLAGQETQYF. The CDR3 DNA follows: TGTGCCAGCACTCAACCGGGACTAGCGGGCCAAGAGACCCAGTACTTC. This chain uses TRBV6-1 with TRBJ2-5, with 12 bases that match TRBD2. CDR3 length: 16 residues. V shed 7 bases and J 1 base; nucleotides not matched to a gene: 7. CDR1 and CDR2 (germline): MNHNS, SASEGT.

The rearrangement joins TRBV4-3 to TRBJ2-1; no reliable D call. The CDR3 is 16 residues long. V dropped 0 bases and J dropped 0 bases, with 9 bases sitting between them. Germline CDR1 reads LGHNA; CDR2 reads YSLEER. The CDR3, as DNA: TGCGCCAGCAGCCAAGAGGGCACCTACTCCTACAATGAGCAGTTCTTC. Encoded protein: CASSQEGTYSYNEQFF.

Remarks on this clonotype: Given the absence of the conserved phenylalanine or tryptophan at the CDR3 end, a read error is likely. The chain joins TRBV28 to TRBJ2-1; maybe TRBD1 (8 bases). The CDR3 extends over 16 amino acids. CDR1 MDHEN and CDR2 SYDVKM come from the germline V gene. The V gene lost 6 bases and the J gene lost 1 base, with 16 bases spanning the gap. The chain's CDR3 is CASSRAGTGSYNEQFL. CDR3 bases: TGTGCCAGCAGCAGAGCGGGGACAGGTTCCTACAATGAGCAGTTCCTC.

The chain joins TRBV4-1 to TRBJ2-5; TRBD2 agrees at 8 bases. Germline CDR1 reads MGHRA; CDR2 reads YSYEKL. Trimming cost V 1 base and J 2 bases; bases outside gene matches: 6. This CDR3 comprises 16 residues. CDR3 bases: TGCGCCAGCAGCCAAGCGCGGGGGGCTAAGCAAGAGACCCAGTACTTC. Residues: CASSQARGAKQETQYF.

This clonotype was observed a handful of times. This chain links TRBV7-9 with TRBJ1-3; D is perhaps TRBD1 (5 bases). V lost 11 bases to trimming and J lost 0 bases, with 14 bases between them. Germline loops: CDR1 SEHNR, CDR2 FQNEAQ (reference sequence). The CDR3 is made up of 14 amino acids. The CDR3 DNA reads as TGTGCCTCCCTCGGGGGAGACTCTGGAAACACCATATATTTT. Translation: CASLGGDSGNTIYF.

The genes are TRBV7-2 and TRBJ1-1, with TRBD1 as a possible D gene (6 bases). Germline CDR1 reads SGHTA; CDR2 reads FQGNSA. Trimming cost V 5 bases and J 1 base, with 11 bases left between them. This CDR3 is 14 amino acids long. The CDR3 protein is CASSPRQENTEAFF. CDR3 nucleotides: TGTGCCAGCAGCCCCCGACAGGAGAACACTGAAGCTTTCTTT. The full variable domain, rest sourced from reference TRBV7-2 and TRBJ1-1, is GAGVSQSPSNKVTEKGKDVELRCDPISGHTALYWYRQSLGQGLEFLIYFQGNSAPDKSGLPSDRFSAERTGGSVSTLTIQRTQQEDSAVYLCASSPRQENTEAFFGQGTRLTVV.

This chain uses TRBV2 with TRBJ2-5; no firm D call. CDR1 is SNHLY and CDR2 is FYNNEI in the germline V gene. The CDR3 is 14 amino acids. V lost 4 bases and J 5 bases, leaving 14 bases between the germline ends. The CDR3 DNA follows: TGTGCCAGCAGTGCGCAAGGTGGTGGCGAGACCCAGTACTTC. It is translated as CASSAQGGGETQYF.

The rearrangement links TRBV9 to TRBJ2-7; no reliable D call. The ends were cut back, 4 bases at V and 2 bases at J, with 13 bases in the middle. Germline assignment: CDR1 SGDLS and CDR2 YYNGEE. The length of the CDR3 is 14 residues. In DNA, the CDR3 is TGTGCCAGCAGCCCTACGGTCCGCACCTACGAGCAGTACTTC. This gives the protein CASSPTVRTYEQYF.